Below, one T cell receptor (beta chain) is given with its context. The antigen is unknown. The data stem from a study of T cell responses to AZD1222 COVID-19 vaccine. CDR3 length equals 15 residues. The V gene end was trimmed by 6 bases and the J gene end by 0 bases; junction bases not matched to a gene: 4. Per germline, CDR1 SGHVS and CDR2 FNYEAQ. General study findings and limits: Just a handful of AZD1222 recipients were seropositive at baseline. Compared with day 0, the breadth and depth of the Spike-specific TCR repertoire rose significantly after two doses of AZD1222. Sampling captured repertoires only after the peak T cell response. Donors skewed white British and female; clonal diversity was possibly underestimated.

Here immunoSEQ multiplex PCR was the method, and the copy in TCRdb shows in-frame clones only, minus some. This table holds under 45,000 clones, about 88% found once. The V and J genes are TRBV7-6 and TRBJ2-7; 11 nucleotides agree with TRBD2. The sample consisted of peripheral blood, taken 28 days after the second dose of the MenACWY control vaccine. The clonotype was recovered from an adult who received the MenACWY meningococcal vaccine as a control. CDR3 sequence: CASSRLAGSSYEQYF. CDR3 nucleotide sequence: TGTGCCAGCAGTCGACTAGCGGGGAGCTCCTACGAGCAGTACTTC.